The 17 T cell receptor beta chains presented below share a single source sample, sequenced in a study of control samples from healthy donors and cancer patients (dated by TCRdb to about 2020). Receptor amplification or capture employed the immunoSEQ multiplex PCR assay. TCRdb obtained this table from immuneACCESS and retained in-frame rearrangements with V and J assigned. These tables miss some clones; where compared with another copy, unresolved V genes account for less than half of the shortfall, and the remainder is unexplained. The sample table contains about 84,000 clones; only one count was recorded for roughly 82% of them. Of the sample, 11% is held by the ten largest clones. The sequenced sample was PBMCs. The receptors stem from a man aged 55 to 70 with head and neck cancer.

The chain joins TRBV6-4 to TRBJ1-1; D unresolved. The CDR3 loop spans 14 amino acids. Trimming removed 0 bases at V and 2 bases at J, with 7 bases between. Germline lookup yields CDR1 MRHNA and CDR2 SNTAGT. CDR3 in amino acids: CASSDSSLNTEAFF. CDR3 coding DNA: TGTGCCAGCAGTGACTCTAGTCTAAACACTGAAGCTTTCTTT.

A few counts support this clone. The rearrangement joins TRBV12-3 or TRBV12-4 to TRBJ1-2, with D perhaps matching TRBD1 (6 bases). Deletions cut 8 bases from V and 4 bases from J, with 14 bases between. This CDR3 region has 13 residues. The CDR3 nucleotides are TGTGCCAGCCGTGCGGGACAAGGCTATGGCTACACCTTC. It codes for CASRAGQGYGYTF.

As concerns this clone: This same CDR3 is encoded by further DNA sequences in the sample. The chain joins TRBV9 to TRBJ1-6; 8 bases line up with TRBD1. Germline lookup yields CDR1 SGDLS and CDR2 YYNGEE. Trimming cost V 4 bases and J 8 bases; bases outside gene matches: 5. The CDR3 is 14 amino acids. For the CDR3, the DNA is TGTGCCAGCAGCCGAACAGGGGGTTATTCACCCCTCCACTTT. This codes for CASSRTGGYSPLHF.

This chain joins TRBV10-1 and TRBJ1-1; D is unresolved. The V end was cut by 5 bases, the J end by 4 bases, with 14 bases between. The CDR3 covers 14 residues. CDR1 is WNHNN and CDR2 is SYGVQD in the germline V gene (reference sequence). The CDR3 DNA reads as TGCGCCAGCAGTTACGGTCGGCGTCGCACTGAAGCTTTCTTT. This gives the protein CASSYGRRRTEAFF.

J is TRBJ2-3 and V is TRBV19; no firm D call. The CDR3 is made up of 13 amino acids. The germline CDR1 and CDR2 sequences are LNHDA and SQIVND (reference sequence). V was shortened by 5 bases and J by 4 bases, with 10 bases between the two germline ends. The CDR3, as DNA: TGTGCCAGTAGTCCGACCGGTCCAGATACGCAGTATTTT. Translating it yields CASSPTGPDTQYF.

The chain carries TRBV5-1 and TRBJ1-6; weak D call: TRBD1 (6 bases). Trimming pared 0 bases from V and 4 bases from J, leaving 11 bases between. The CDR3 length is 16 residues. CDR1 is SGHRS, CDR2 YFSETQ, per germline. CDR3 nucleotide sequence: TGCGCCAGCAGCTTGGGACAGGTCTCGTATAATTCACCCCTCCACTTT. As protein: CASSLGQVSYNSPLHF.

This chain uses TRBV7-8 with TRBJ2-7, with 12 positions matching TRBD2. The CDR3 has 15 residues. Germline V gives CDR1 SGHVS, CDR2 FQNEAQ. V dropped 3 bases and J dropped 4; count of bases not matched to a gene: 4. CDR3 loop: CASSFLAGGLYEQYF. CDR3 coding DNA: TGTGCCAGCAGCTTTCTAGCGGGAGGGCTATACGAGCAGTACTTC.

The chain is built from TRBV11-2 and TRBJ1-2; D uncertain. With 3 bases removed from V and 3 bases from J, the gap between germline ends came to 11 bases. From germline, CDR1 is SGHAT and CDR2 FQNNGV. The CDR3 spans 14 residues. CDR3 residues: CASSFSDGHYGYTF. In DNA, the CDR3 is TGTGCCAGCAGCTTCTCAGACGGCCACTATGGCTACACCTTC.

The chain is built from TRBV9 and TRBJ2-1; no clear D gene. This CDR3 is built from 12 residues. Trimming pared 10 bases from V and 0 bases from J, leaving 8 bases between. CDR1 SGDLS and CDR2 YYNGEE come from the germline V gene. CDR3 in amino acids: CASGSSYNEQFF. The CDR3, as DNA: TGTGCCTCAGGAAGCTCCTACAATGAGCAGTTCTTC.

The rearrangement uses TRBV7-8 and TRBJ2-7, with D uncertain. V was clipped by 3 bases and J by 0 bases, with 9 bases between them. The V gene's germline CDR1 is SGHVS and CDR2 FQNEAQ. This CDR3 spans 14 amino acids. This chain's CDR3 is CASSFRRISYEQYF. CDR3 nucleotide sequence: TGTGCCAGCAGCTTCAGACGGATCTCCTACGAGCAGTACTTC.

V and J are TRBV14 and TRBJ1-1; D remains unclear. V was cut by 5 bases and J by 1 base, with 8 bases left in between. From germline, CDR1 is SGHDN and CDR2 FVKESK. This CDR3 has 13 amino acids. CDR3: CASSSQQNTEAFF. The CDR3 coding sequence is TGTGCCAGCAGCTCTCAACAGAACACTGAAGCTTTCTTT.

This rearrangement joins TRBV5-1 to TRBJ2-2; D unclear. The CDR3 length is 16 residues. V was shortened by 4 bases and J by 0 bases, with 13 bases between the two germline ends. CDR1 is SGHRS and CDR2 is YFSETQ in the germline V gene. CDR3 bases: TGCGCCAGCAGCCCCTTTGGAAGGACGAACACCGGGGAGCTGTTTTTT. Amino acids: CASSPFGRTNTGELFF.

The CDR3: CASSLLLTSGRRSRTDTQYF. CDR3 sequence (DNA): TGCGCCAGCAGCTTGTTATTAACTAGCGGGAGGAGGAGTAGGACAGATACGCAGTATTTT. V usage is TRBV5-1 and J usage is TRBJ2-3; 12 nucleotides agree with TRBD2. Germline loops: CDR1 SGHRS, CDR2 YFSETQ. V lost 1 base and J lost 3; bases outside the gene matches: 15. The CDR3 extends over 20 amino acids. Together with reference TRBV5-1 and TRBJ2-3, the CDR3 gives the full variable domain: KAGVTQTPRYLIKTRGQQVTLSCSPISGHRSVSWYQQTPGQGLQFLFEYFSETQRNKGNFPGRFSGRQFSNSRSEMNVSTLELGDSALYLCASSLLLTSGRRSRTDTQYFGPGTRLTVL.

In the case of this clone: Different DNA sequences within this sample yield the same CDR3. This sequence joins TRBV18 and TRBJ2-5; TRBD1 agrees at 9 bases. The V segment lost 3 bases and the J segment 4 bases; nucleotides outside the gene matches: 3. The CDR3 sequence is 14 residues long. In germline, CDR1 is KGHSH, CDR2 LQKENI. CDR3 in DNA: TGTGCCAGCTCACCGGGACAGGGAATAGAGACCCAGTACTTC. Its translation is CASSPGQGIETQYF.

Only one count was recorded for this clone. The chain has TRBV24-1 and TRBJ1-2, with D possibly being TRBD1 (5 bases). This CDR3 has 13 residues. The V gene lost 5 bases and the J gene lost 3 bases, with 9 bases spanning the gap. Germline CDR1 KGHDR, CDR2 SFDVKD. The CDR3 is CATSGPTDYGYTF. Here the CDR3 DNA reads TGTGCCACCAGTGGTCCGACAGACTATGGCTACACCTTC.

This chain uses TRBV27 with TRBJ2-7, with D perhaps matching TRBD1 or TRBD2 (5 bases each). The V gene lost 0 bases and the J gene lost 9 bases, with 21 bases spanning the gap. Germline V CDR1 and CDR2: MNHEY, SMNVEV (reference sequence). CDR3 size: 16 residues. The CDR3 coding sequence is TGTGCCAGCAGTTTATCTTACGGGGCCGCTACGAGGGGGCAGTACTTC. Its translation: CASSLSYGAATRGQYF.

A single count supports this clone. The V gene is TRBV6-2 or TRBV6-3, the J gene TRBJ2-6, with TRBD1 matching 10 bases. The CDR3 runs to 17 residues. CDR1 and CDR2 from the germline V gene are MNHEY and SVGEGT. After removal of 5 bases from V and 2 bases from J, the junction contained 6 bases not matched to a gene. The CDR3 DNA follows: TGTGCCAGCAGTCCCGGGACAGGGGAAACTGGGGCCAACGTCCTGACTTTC. This sequence encodes CASSPGTGETGANVLTF.